This T cell receptor (beta chain) was identified in a study of blood T cells in healthy people across ages. With a J-beta primer mix and a sample-barcoded 5' primer, a second PCR ran about 7 to 11 cycles. Every cDNA molecule bore a tag from a template-switch adaptor containing 12 random nucleotides. TCRdb analysed the 5' RACE reads with MiXCR anew, one entry per CDR3 protein. The data hold about a million distinct CDR3 sequences, with under 40% observed a single time. CDR1 is MGHDK, CDR2 SYGVNS, per germline. The CDR3 spans 16 residues. Deletions cut 1 base from V and 3 bases from J, with 14 bases between.

This rearrangement joins TRBV25-1 to TRBJ2-3, with TRBD1 as a possible D gene (6 bases). The sample comprised blood. The origin of this receptor is a man between 18 and 29 years old in good health. The CDR3 DNA follows: TGTGCCAGCAGTGAATTCGGAGGACAGACAACAGATACGCAGTATTTT. Amino acids: CASSEFGGQTTDTQYF.